Each of the 2 T cell receptor beta chains below was sequenced from the same sample in a study of blood T cell repertoires in COVID-19. Generated by immunoSEQ multiplex PCR, the TCRdb table keeps only in-frame clones and is missing some. The sample shows about 40,000 clones, around 90% of them seen only once. Sequencing was done on a sample of peripheral blood. These receptors were obtained from a human donor in a cohort sampled during active COVID-19.

In this sample, this clone turned up a few times. The gene calls are TRBV5-5 and TRBJ1-1; no firm D call. The CDR3 runs 15 residues. V lost 2 bases to trimming and J lost 1 base, with 12 bases between them. Looked up from germline, CDR1 is SGHKS and CDR2 is YYEKEE (reference sequence). The CDR3: CASSLRGRRNTEAFF. The CDR3 region has the DNA TGTGCCAGCAGCTTAAGAGGGCGACGGAACACTGAAGCTTTCTTT.

Here the CDR3 reads CASSPKRDSQYF. The CDR3 coding sequence is TGTGCCAGCAGCCCCAAGCGAGACTCGCAGTATTTT. The chain joins TRBV7-9 to TRBJ2-3; D gene unclear. V was shortened by 5 bases and J by 10 bases, with 13 bases between the two germline ends. This CDR3 is 12 amino acids long. CDR1 SEHNR and CDR2 FQNEAQ come from the germline V gene (reference sequence).